Below are 11 T cell receptor beta chains sequenced from a single sample in a study of OX40 agonist ivuxolimab in advanced cancers. Profiling relied on immunoSEQ multiplex PCR, and the TCRdb table lists in-frame clones only, not all of them. The data show around 66,000 clones, less than 85% seen once. The sample consisted of CD4+ or CD8+ T cells sorted from blood, taken in a trial of the OX40 agonist ivuxolimab. The receptors originated from an adult with an advanced solid tumor such as melanoma, head and neck, liver or kidney cancer.

V is TRBV27 and J is TRBJ2-4, with D unresolved. V was pared by 4 bases and J by 9 bases, with 7 bases between. The CDR3 loop spans 11 amino acids. Germline loops: CDR1 MNHEY, CDR2 SMNVEV (reference sequence). The CDR3 region is CASSSFGIQYF. The CDR3 region has the DNA TGTGCCAGCAGTTCTTTTGGCATTCAGTACTTC.

This chain connects TRBV30 to TRBJ1-3; no firm D call. This CDR3 has 13 amino acids. Trimming pared 3 bases from V and 2 bases from J, leaving 8 bases between. CDR1 is GTSNPN, CDR2 SVGIG, per germline (reference sequence). The CDR3 sequence is CAWRGHPGNTIYF. CDR3 nucleotides: TGTGCCTGGAGAGGTCATCCTGGAAACACCATATATTTT.

The chain links TRBV27 to TRBJ2-7; D gene uncertain. The V gene's germline CDR1 is MNHEY and CDR2 SMNVEV (reference sequence). V lost 3 bases, J lost 0 bases, and 9 bases lay in between. CDR3 length: 14 amino acids. DNA of the CDR3: TGTGCCAGCAGTTTGGTCCGAAGCTCCTACGAGCAGTACTTC. Translating it yields CASSLVRSSYEQYF.

The chain has TRBV27 and TRBJ2-5; TRBD1 agrees at 9 bases. The CDR3 spans 19 residues. Unmatched junction bases numbered 20, after V lost 6 bases and J lost 3 bases. Germline V gene sequence: CDR1 MNHEY, CDR2 SMNVEV (reference sequence). The DNA for the CDR3 is TGTGCCAGCAGCATAACCGGGACAGGGCCTCGTGGTCCGAAAGAGACCCAGTACTTC. This translates into CASSITGTGPRGPKETQYF.

The CDR3, as DNA: TGCGCCAGCAGCCCCGACAGGCTAACCTACGAGCAGTACTTC. Translated, it gives CASSPDRLTYEQYF. V and J are TRBV5-1 and TRBJ2-7; tentative D call: TRBD1 (6 bases). This CDR3 region has 14 residues. CDR1 is SGHRS, CDR2 YFSETQ, per germline. The ends were cut back, 4 bases at V and 2 bases at J, with 13 bases in the middle.

This clone appeared once. The chain has TRBV19 and TRBJ1-1; D remains unclear. The CDR3 sequence is 12 residues long. CDR1 is LNHDA and CDR2 is SQIVND in the germline V gene (reference sequence). The V gene lost 8 bases and the J gene lost 6 bases, with 13 bases spanning the gap. The DNA for the CDR3 is TGTGCCAGTCTCTCTCGGTGGCCTGAAGCTTTCTTT. Protein sequence: CASLSRWPEAFF. Drawing the rest from reference TRBV19 and TRBJ1-1, the complete variable domain is DGGITQSPKYLFRKEGQNVTLSCEQNLNHDAMYWYRQDPGQGLRLIYYSQIVNDFQKGDIAEGYSVSREKKESFPLTVTSAQKNPTAFYLCASLSRWPEAFFGQGTRLTVV.

This clone was seen once. The chain combines TRBV11-2 with TRBJ2-7; 9 bases are a match to TRBD1. J lost 3 bases, V lost 5 bases, and 8 bases had no gene match. The CDR3 loop spans 15 amino acids. The germline gives CDR1 SGHAT, CDR2 FQNNGV. The CDR3 sequence is CASSAGTGKGYEQYF. CDR3 bases: TGTGCCAGCAGCGCCGGGACAGGGAAAGGCTACGAGCAGTACTTC.

This chain connects TRBV18 to TRBJ2-1, with a tentative D call TRBD1 (7 bases). V gave up 5 bases and J gave up 9 bases, with 14 bases separating them. Germline lookup yields CDR1 KGHSH and CDR2 LQKENI. The CDR3 contains 13 residues. The CDR3 here is CASSIQGEAEQFF. The CDR3 DNA follows: TGTGCCAGCTCAATCCAGGGGGAGGCTGAGCAGTTCTTC.

This clone was counted only a few times. V usage is TRBV5-1 and J usage is TRBJ2-6; TRBD2 matches 7 bases. Germline assignment: CDR1 SGHRS and CDR2 YFSETQ. This CDR3 is built from 19 residues. The V segment lost 4 bases and the J segment 0 bases; nucleotides outside the gene matches: 13. CDR3 region: CASSPGSSSGLSGANVLTF. CDR3 nucleotides: TGCGCCAGCAGCCCTGGATCGTCTAGCGGACTCTCTGGGGCCAACGTCCTGACTTTC.

The V call is TRBV6-4, the J call TRBJ1-1; D call uncertain. Trimming left V 5 bases short and J 1 base short, with 8 bases between. The CDR3 runs to 13 residues. CDR1 and CDR2 from the germline V gene are MRHNA and SNTAGT. As DNA, the CDR3 is TGTGCCAGCAGTCAGCAGGAGAACACTGAAGCTTTCTTT. This gives the protein CASSQQENTEAFF.

This clone was found a few times. The chain recombines TRBV5-6 with TRBJ1-2; D remains unclear. The CDR3 is 12 amino acids. Germline loops: CDR1 SGHDT, CDR2 YYEEEE. Trimming removed 2 bases from V and 8 bases from J, with 10 bases in between. The CDR3 loop reads CASSFLVSGYTF. For the CDR3, the DNA is TGTGCCAGCAGCTTCTTGGTGAGCGGCTACACCTTC.